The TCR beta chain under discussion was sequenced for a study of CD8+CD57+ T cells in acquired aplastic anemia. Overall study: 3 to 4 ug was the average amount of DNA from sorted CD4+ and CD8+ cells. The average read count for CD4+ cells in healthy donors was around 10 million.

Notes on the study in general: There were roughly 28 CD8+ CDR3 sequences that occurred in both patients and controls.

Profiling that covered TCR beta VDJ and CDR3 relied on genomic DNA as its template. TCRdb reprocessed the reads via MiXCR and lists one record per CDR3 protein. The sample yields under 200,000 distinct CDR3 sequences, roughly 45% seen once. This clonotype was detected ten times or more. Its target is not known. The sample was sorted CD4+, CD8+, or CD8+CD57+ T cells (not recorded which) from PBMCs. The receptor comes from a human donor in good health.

The CDR3 DNA reads as TGCAGTGCTACCGGCGGGAGGGGGGACATTCAGTACTTC. Its translation is CSATGGRGDIQYF. The chain recombines TRBV20-1 with TRBJ2-4, with TRBD2 identical over 9 bases. The CDR3 sequence is 13 residues long. The germline CDR1 and CDR2 sequences are DFQATT and SNEGSKA (reference sequence). V shed 4 bases and J 8 bases; nucleotides not matched to a gene: 6.